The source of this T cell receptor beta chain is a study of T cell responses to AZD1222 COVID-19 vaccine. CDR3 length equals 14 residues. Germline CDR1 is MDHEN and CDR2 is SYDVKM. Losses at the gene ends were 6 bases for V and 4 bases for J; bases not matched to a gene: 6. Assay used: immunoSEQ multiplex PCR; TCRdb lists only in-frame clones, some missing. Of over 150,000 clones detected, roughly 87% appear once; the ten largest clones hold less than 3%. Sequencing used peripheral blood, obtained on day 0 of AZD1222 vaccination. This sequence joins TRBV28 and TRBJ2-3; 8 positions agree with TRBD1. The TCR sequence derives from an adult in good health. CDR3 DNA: TGTGCCAGCAGCCCGACAGGGGCGGCAGATACGCAGTATTTT. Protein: CASSPTGAADTQYF.